This T cell receptor (beta chain) originates from a study of T cell responses to AZD1222 COVID-19 vaccine. General observations from the study: Unmutated variant regions are reportedly targeted by nearly half of spike-specific TCRs. When two AZD1222 doses had been given, Spike-specific TCR breadth and depth rose.

CDR1 and CDR2 (germline): LGHNT, FRNRAP. V lost 4 bases, J lost 7 bases, and 4 bases stayed unmatched. The CDR3 extends over 14 amino acids. The repertoire was sequenced with immunoSEQ multiplex PCR; TCRdb's copy has only in-frame clones and lacks some. Of about 100,000 clones in the sample, about 87% were seen once. Notes on this clone: Its target is not known.

The sequence derives from an adult in good health. The rearrangement joins TRBV12-5 to TRBJ2-1, with 10 bases identical to TRBD2. The specimen comprised peripheral blood, sampled on day 0 of MenACWY control vaccination. The CDR3 nucleotides are TGTGCTAGTGGTTCTAGCGGGAGTAGGAATGAGCAGTTCTTC. Protein: CASGSSGSRNEQFF.